This T cell receptor beta chain is drawn from a study of blood T cells in healthy people across ages. Whole-study results and caveats: As age increased, TCR beta diversity per million T cells fell in a roughly linear fashion.

This CDR3 is built from 15 residues. CDR1 and CDR2 (germline): KGHDR, SFDVKD. Trimming stripped 5 bases from V and 5 bases from J, with 17 bases between. Of note for this clonotype: Its antigen is still unknown.

A second PCR of about 6 to 12 cycles used a sample-barcoded 5' primer and a J-beta primer mix. MiXCR, run by TCRdb on the 5' RACE reads, gives a single entry per CDR3 protein. The table lists some 1.8 million distinct CDR3 sequences, more than 35% of them singletons. The chain is built from TRBV24-1 and TRBJ2-5; maybe TRBD1 (6 bases). The receptor comes from a human donor in good health. The sample taken for sequencing was blood. The DNA of the CDR3 is TGTGCCACCAGTGTTGGGGGCGCGAGTAAGGAGACCCAGTACTTC. This encodes CATSVGGASKETQYF.